The 32 T cell receptor beta chains below all came from one sample that was sequenced in a study of identical twins. TCRdb reprocessed the 5' RACE reads via MiXCR and lists one record per CDR3 protein. The sample has some 250,000 distinct CDR3 sequences, roughly 13% seen once. Separately, the same data were catalogued under a study of yellow fever vaccine responses in identical twins.

The sample was memory (CD45RO+) T cells sorted from blood. The receptor source for this set is a young woman in good health.

The chain couples TRBV2 to TRBJ2-5, with D maybe TRBD2 (6 bases). Germline V gives CDR1 SNHLY, CDR2 FYNNEI. The CDR3 runs to 14 residues. V lost 2 bases and J lost 1, with 8 bases in between. CDR3 residues: CASSETRGQETQYF. CDR3 bases: TGTGCCAGCAGTGAAACGCGGGGCCAAGAGACCCAGTACTTC.

The sample holds a few counts of this clonotype. The chain links TRBV7-9 to TRBJ1-4; tentative D call: TRBD1 (6 bases). The germline CDR1 and CDR2 sequences are SEHNR and FQNEAQ (reference sequence). The V end was cut by 5 bases, the J end by 7 bases, with 14 bases between. The CDR3 has 14 residues. The CDR3, as DNA: TGTGCCAGCAGCCCCAGGGGAGTCGGTGAAAAACTGTTTTTT. It encodes CASSPRGVGEKLFF.

The chain is built from TRBV14 and TRBJ2-1; 7 bases align to TRBD1. The CDR3 is 18 amino acids. Trimming removed 4 bases from V and 0 bases from J; junction bases left unmatched: 12. Germline loops: CDR1 SGHDN, CDR2 FVKESK. CDR3: CASSLQTGKWSSYNEQFF. DNA of the CDR3: TGTGCCAGCAGCCTACAGACAGGGAAGTGGAGCTCCTACAATGAGCAGTTCTTC.

This clonotype was counted many times. The V call is TRBV12-3 or TRBV12-4, the J call TRBJ1-4; TRBD1 agrees at 11 bases. The CDR3 consists of 16 residues. J was trimmed by 0 bases and V by 6 bases; bases with no gene match: 3. CDR3 protein: CASRLGQGATNEKLFF. The CDR3 DNA sequence: TGTGCCAGCAGGCTGGGACAGGGGGCAACTAATGAAAAACTGTTTTTT.

This clonotype came up a few times. V gene TRBV20-1 combines with J gene TRBJ2-7; TRBD1 matches at 10 bases. The CDR3 runs 15 residues. Germline values: CDR1 DFQATT, CDR2 SNEGSKA (reference sequence). The J segment lost 6 bases and the V segment lost 0 bases, leaving 8 bases of the junction unmatched. CDR3 bases: TGCAGTGCTAGAGATGCGGACAGGGGGTACGGCGAGCAGTACTTC. Encoded protein: CSARDADRGYGEQYF.

This clonotype showed up many times. The chain is built from TRBV6-5 and TRBJ2-3; D call uncertain. This CDR3 comprises 15 residues. The V end was cut by 4 bases, the J end by 6 bases, with 17 bases between. Germline assignment: CDR1 MNHEY and CDR2 SVGAGI. CDR3 nucleotide sequence: TGTGCCAGCAGTTTAGGCCCGGCCAGCCCCGATACGCAGTATTTT. Translated, it gives CASSLGPASPDTQYF.

This clonotype has a handful of counts. The chain employs TRBV4-2 and TRBJ2-1, with D perhaps given as TRBD1 or TRBD2 (6 bases each). Looked up from germline, CDR1 is LGHNA and CDR2 is YNFKEQ. The CDR3 runs 16 residues. V gave up 0 bases and J gave up 4 bases, with 13 bases separating them. CDR3 loop: CASSQDIGGSYNEQFF. CDR3 nucleotide sequence: TGTGCCAGCAGCCAAGATATCGGGGGCAGTTACAATGAGCAGTTCTTC.

This clonotype was counted ten times or more. The rearrangement joins TRBV4-2 to TRBJ1-1, with 7 nucleotides matching TRBD1. The CDR3 consists of 14 residues. Looked up from germline, CDR1 is LGHNA and CDR2 is YNFKEQ. Trimming at V came to 1 base and at J to 1 base, leaving 0 bases not matched to a gene. CDR3 DNA: TGTGCCAGCAGCCAAGGGGACAGGAACACTGAAGCTTTCTTT. It encodes CASSQGDRNTEAFF.

The chain combines TRBV5-5 with TRBJ2-1; 14 bases align to TRBD2. CDR3 length: 16 residues. Per the germline V gene, CDR1 is SGHKS and CDR2 is YYEKEE (reference sequence). Trimming at V came to 4 bases and at J to 7 bases, leaving 7 bases not matched to a gene. The CDR3 loop reads CASSPSTSGGVNEQFF. Here the CDR3 DNA reads TGTGCCAGCAGCCCCTCGACTAGCGGGGGGGTAAATGAGCAGTTCTTC.

This clonotype has ten or more counts. This CDR3 reads CRAGGAIYNEQFF. CDR3 in DNA: TGCAGGGCCGGTGGGGCGATTTACAATGAGCAGTTCTTC. V usage is TRBV20-1 and J usage is TRBJ2-1; TRBD1 might be the D (5 bases). Germline V lookup: CDR1 DFQATT, CDR2 SNEGSKA (reference sequence). CDR3 size: 13 residues.

This clonotype occurred a few times. The CDR3 sequence: CASSQDTSPDEQFF. CDR3 DNA: TGTGCCAGCAGCCAGGACACCTCCCCTGATGAGCAGTTCTTC. This sequence joins TRBV14 and TRBJ2-1; D may be TRBD1 (5 bases). The CDR3 loop spans 14 amino acids. Looked up from germline, CDR1 is SGHDN and CDR2 is FVKESK. V was cut by 3 bases and J by 8 bases, with 14 bases left in between.

This clonotype was detected ten times or more. The rearrangement uses TRBV6-5 and TRBJ2-2, with TRBD2 identical over 13 bases. Germline trimming cut 4 bases from V and 5 bases from J; bases unmatched to any gene: 7. This CDR3 has 17 residues. Germline CDR1 is MNHEY and CDR2 is SVGAGI. The CDR3 DNA follows: TGTGCCAGCAGTTCTACTAGCGGGGGGGCCGGTACCGGGGAGCTGTTTTTT. Translation: CASSSTSGGAGTGELFF.

This clonotype was observed a handful of times. The chain is built from TRBV7-6 and TRBJ2-1, with 11 bases aligning to TRBD2. With 5 bases clipped from V and 1 base from J, the junction kept 7 bases outside the gene matches. Germline values: CDR1 SGHVS, CDR2 FNYEAQ. The CDR3 contains 17 residues. As DNA, the CDR3 is TGTGCCAGCAGCCCCAAGACTAGCGGGGCTTCCTACAATGAGCAGTTCTTC. As protein: CASSPKTSGASYNEQFF.

CDR3 protein: CASSAKDTIYF. The CDR3, as DNA: TGTGCCAGCAGTGCCAAGGACACCATATATTTT. This chain joins TRBV25-1 and TRBJ1-3; no definite D call. The germline V gene encodes CDR1 MGHDK and CDR2 SYGVNS. The CDR3 covers 11 residues. With 4 bases removed from V and 8 bases from J, the gap between germline ends came to 6 bases. The full variable domain, with the rest looked up from reference TRBV25-1 and TRBJ1-3, is EADIYQTPRYLVIGTGKKITLECSQTMGHDKMYWYQQDPGMELHLIHYSYGVNSTEKGDLSSESTVSRIRTEHFPLTLESARPSHTSQYLCASSAKDTIYFGEGSWLTVV.

This clonotype was seen repeatedly, ten times or more. An end of the junction differs from the germline gene, which may be a read error. The chain employs TRBV29-1 and TRBJ2-7; 7 bases are a match to TRBD2. Per germline, CDR1 SQVTM and CDR2 ANQGSEA. The length of the CDR3 is 14 residues. The CDR3 DNA sequence: TGCAGCGTCGAAGGACCACTAGCGACGGGAGAGCAGTACTTC. It codes for CSVEGPLATGEQYF.

This clonotype was found a few times. The chain combines TRBV4-3 with TRBJ2-3; 13 bases match TRBD2. In germline, CDR1 is LGHNA, CDR2 YSLEER. V shed 4 bases, J shed 4 bases, and the junction held 8 bases outside the gene matches. The CDR3 runs to 17 residues. CDR3 bases: TGCGCCAGCAGCCTTGGACTAGCGGGAGCCGGCGCAGATACGCAGTATTTT. This encodes CASSLGLAGAGADTQYF.

V is TRBV9 and J is TRBJ2-7; 7 bases match TRBD1. The J segment lost 6 bases and the V segment lost 4 bases, leaving 13 bases of the junction unmatched. Germline V lookup: CDR1 SGDLS, CDR2 YYNGEE. The CDR3 runs 15 residues. The DNA of the CDR3 is TGTGCCAGCAGCCTCGATACAGGGGCCTACAGCGAGCAGTACTTC. Its translation is CASSLDTGAYSEQYF.

The rearrangement joins TRBV28 to TRBJ2-7; the D is unclear. CDR1 MDHEN and CDR2 SYDVKM come from the germline V gene. The V and J ends lost 5 bases and 5 bases respectively, with 13 bases between them. This CDR3 region has 13 residues. CDR3 sequence (DNA): TGTGCCAGCAGTCCCCCAGCGTCCAACGAGCAGTACTTC. It codes for CASSPPASNEQYF.

This clonotype has at least ten counts. V usage is TRBV7-8 and J usage is TRBJ2-1; 11 bases are shared with TRBD2. V was pared by 5 bases and J by 7 bases, with 10 bases of the junction left unmatched. The CDR3 is made up of 16 amino acids. The germline CDR1 and CDR2 sequences are SGHVS and FQNEAQ. The CDR3 DNA reads TGTGCCAGCAGCGCTCAACTAGCGGGGGTTGGTAATGAGCAGTTCTTC. Translated, it gives CASSAQLAGVGNEQFF.

This clonotype showed up just a few times. Sequence at one end of the junction differs from germline and may be a read error. The chain joins TRBV10-3 to TRBJ2-7, with a weak D call TRBD1 (7 bases). Germline V gene lookup returns CDR1 ENHRY and CDR2 SYGVKD. The CDR3 length is 11 residues. The CDR3: CAISKGGDSHF. CDR3 DNA sequence: TGTGCCATCAGCAAAGGAGGGGACAGCCACTTC.

V is TRBV28 and J is TRBJ1-2; D is undetermined. The CDR3 has 12 amino acids. V lost 2 bases and J 8 bases, leaving 9 bases between the germline ends. Per germline, CDR1 MDHEN and CDR2 SYDVKM. CDR3 DNA sequence: TGTGCCAGCAGTTTAAACCAGAGGGGCTACACCTTC. Its translation is CASSLNQRGYTF.

Only a few counts were recorded for this clonotype. The rearrangement joins TRBV6-2 or TRBV6-3 to TRBJ1-2; D unclear. Germline V gene lookup returns CDR1 MNHEY and CDR2 SVGEGT. The ends were cut back, 8 bases at V and 4 bases at J, with 8 bases in the middle. The CDR3 totals 11 residues. CDR3 in amino acids: CASGLIYGYTF. CDR3 DNA sequence: TGTGCCAGCGGGCTAATCTATGGCTACACCTTC.

This clonotype was recorded many times. The chain is built from TRBV12-3 or TRBV12-4 and TRBJ2-1, with 10 bases identical to TRBD2. The CDR3 length is 14 residues. The junction had 3 bases not matched to a gene; V was cut back by 6 bases and J by 4 bases. The CDR3 region is CASRTGLAYNEQFF. The DNA for the CDR3 is TGTGCCAGCAGGACGGGACTAGCGTACAATGAGCAGTTCTTC.

This clonotype was counted between two and nine times. The chain joins TRBV12-3 or TRBV12-4 to TRBJ2-2, with 8 bases identical to TRBD2. J gave up 6 bases and V 4 bases, and 10 bases lay outside the gene matches. The CDR3 totals 16 residues. The CDR3 DNA reads as TGTGCCAGCAGTTCCTCTGGGACTAGTCATGCCGGGGAGCTGTTTTTT. Residues: CASSSSGTSHAGELFF.

This clonotype was seen a handful of times. Germline and junction disagree at one end, which may indicate a read error. This chain links TRBV7-9 with TRBJ2-3; TRBD2 agrees at 12 bases. The CDR3 sequence is 15 residues long. Germline V gene lookup returns CDR1 SEHNR and CDR2 FQNEAQ (reference sequence). The CDR3 region has the DNA TGTGCCAGCAGCCTAGCGGGGGGGCCCGAATATACGCAGTATTTT. Translated: CASSLAGGPEYTQYF.

This clonotype was recorded at least ten times. The CDR3 here is CASALDSVRYEQYF. CDR3 DNA: TGTGCCAGCGCCTTGGACAGCGTGAGGTACGAGCAGTACTTC. The chain uses TRBV27 and TRBJ2-7, with a tentative D call TRBD1 (6 bases). The CDR3 loop spans 14 amino acids. V was shortened by 8 bases and J by 4 bases, with 18 bases between the two germline ends. CDR1 and CDR2 from the germline V gene are MNHEY and SMNVEV (reference sequence).

This clonotype was counted between two and nine times. As DNA, the CDR3 is TGTGCCAGCAGCCGGGAAGGAGGCGGGACCGGGGAGCTGTTTTTT. Encoded protein: CASSREGGGTGELFF. The genes are TRBV7-8 and TRBJ2-2, with TRBD2 as a possible D gene (5 bases). Trimming shortened V by 5 bases and J by 5 bases, and 15 bases separated the two germline ends. CDR1 and CDR2 from the germline V gene are SGHVS and FQNEAQ. The CDR3 is 15 residues long.

This clonotype came up many times. The chain links TRBV5-1 to TRBJ2-7; D is undetermined. The CDR3 is made up of 14 amino acids. V was cut by 7 bases and J by 6 bases, with 20 bases left in between. Per the germline V gene, CDR1 is SGHRS and CDR2 is YFSETQ. CDR3 protein: CASAPSPVFLEQYF. In DNA, the CDR3 is TGCGCCAGCGCCCCAAGTCCGGTGTTCCTCGAGCAGTACTTC.

This clonotype was detected a few times. The chain links TRBV5-1 to TRBJ2-7, with D hard to call. Trimming stripped 4 bases from V and 2 bases from J, with 7 bases between. Germline V gene data show CDR1 as SGHRS and CDR2 as YFSETQ. The CDR3 covers 12 residues. The CDR3 here is CASSPDAYEQYF. CDR3 sequence (DNA): TGCGCCAGCAGCCCTGACGCCTACGAGCAGTACTTC.

The chain has TRBV12-3 or TRBV12-4 and TRBJ2-2; D is undetermined. V gave up 6 bases and J gave up 3 bases, with 5 bases separating them. The CDR3 runs to 12 residues. DNA of the CDR3: TGTGCCAGCAGCCGAGACACCGGGGAGCTGTTTTTT. Translation gives CASSRDTGELFF.

This clonotype was counted at least ten times. The chain employs TRBV20-1 and TRBJ2-5, with D unresolved. The CDR3 runs to 11 residues. The V and J ends lost 5 bases and 5 bases respectively, with 9 bases between them. Germline V gene sequence: CDR1 DFQATT, CDR2 SNEGSKA (reference sequence). CDR3 sequence: CSALLVETQYF. CDR3 DNA: TGCAGTGCTTTGCTAGTGGAGACCCAGTACTTC.

Only a few counts were recorded for this clonotype. The rearrangement uses TRBV5-1 and TRBJ2-7; perhaps TRBD1 as D (5 bases). This CDR3 is built from 15 residues. Germline loops: CDR1 SGHRS, CDR2 YFSETQ. The V and J ends lost 0 bases and 6 bases respectively, with 16 bases between them. CDR3 DNA: TGCGCCAGCAGCTTGGGCGCAGGGATTCCAAGCGAGCAGTACTTC. Translation: CASSLGAGIPSEQYF.